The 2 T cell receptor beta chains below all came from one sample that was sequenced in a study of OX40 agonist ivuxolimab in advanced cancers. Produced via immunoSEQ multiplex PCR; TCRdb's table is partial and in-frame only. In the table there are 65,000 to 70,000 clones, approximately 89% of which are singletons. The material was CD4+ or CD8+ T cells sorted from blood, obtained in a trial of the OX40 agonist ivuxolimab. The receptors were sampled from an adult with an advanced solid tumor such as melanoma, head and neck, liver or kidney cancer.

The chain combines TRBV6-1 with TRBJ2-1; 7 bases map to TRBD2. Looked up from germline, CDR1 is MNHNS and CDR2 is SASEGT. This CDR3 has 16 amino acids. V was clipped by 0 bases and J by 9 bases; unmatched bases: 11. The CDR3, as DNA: TGTGCCAGCAGTGAAGCCCTAGCGGCTGCTCGGGGTGAGCAGTTCTTC. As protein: CASSEALAAARGEQFF.

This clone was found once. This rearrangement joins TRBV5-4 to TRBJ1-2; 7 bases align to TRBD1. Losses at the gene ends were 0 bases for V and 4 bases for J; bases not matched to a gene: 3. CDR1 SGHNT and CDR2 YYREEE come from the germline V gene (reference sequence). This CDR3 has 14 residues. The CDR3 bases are TGTGCCAGCAGCTTGGCTGACAGGGCCTATGGCTACACCTTC. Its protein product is CASSLADRAYGYTF.